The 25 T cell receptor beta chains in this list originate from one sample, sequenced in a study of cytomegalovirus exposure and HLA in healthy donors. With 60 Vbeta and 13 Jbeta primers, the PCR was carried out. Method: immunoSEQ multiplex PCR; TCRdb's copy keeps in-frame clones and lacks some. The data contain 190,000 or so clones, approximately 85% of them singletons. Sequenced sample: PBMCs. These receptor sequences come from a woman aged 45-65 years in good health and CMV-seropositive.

CDR3 bases: TGTGCCAGCCACCCGGGACAGCTCTCCTACGAGCAGTACTTC. Its protein product is CASHPGQLSYEQYF. The chain carries TRBV5-6 and TRBJ2-7; 7 nucleotides agree with TRBD1. Trimming removed 7 bases from V and 0 bases from J; junction bases left unmatched: 7. The germline gives CDR1 SGHDT, CDR2 YYEEEE. The CDR3 extends over 14 amino acids.

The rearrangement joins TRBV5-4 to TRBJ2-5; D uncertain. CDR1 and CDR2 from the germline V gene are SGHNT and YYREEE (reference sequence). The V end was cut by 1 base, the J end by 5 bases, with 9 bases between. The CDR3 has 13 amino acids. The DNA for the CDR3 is TGTGCCAGCAGCTTGTTCCCTCGGGAGACCCAGTACTTC. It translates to CASSLFPRETQYF.

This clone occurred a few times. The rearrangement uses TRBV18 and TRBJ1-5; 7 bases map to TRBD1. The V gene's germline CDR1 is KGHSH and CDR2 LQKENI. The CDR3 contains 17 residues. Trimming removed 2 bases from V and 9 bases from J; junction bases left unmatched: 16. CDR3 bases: TGTGCCAGCTCACCATCCCTCGAGACAGGGCCCTCCAGGCCCCAGCATTTT. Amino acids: CASSPSLETGPSRPQHF.

CDR3 coding DNA: TGTGCCAGCAGCTCGGGGGGCGTTAGCTCCTACAATGAGCAGTTCTTC. Encoded protein: CASSSGGVSSYNEQFF. The V and J genes are TRBV11-2 and TRBJ2-1; possibly TRBD2 for D (7 bases). From germline, CDR1 is SGHAT and CDR2 FQNNGV. V lost 4 bases to trimming and J lost 0 bases, with 13 bases between them. CDR3 length: 16 amino acids.

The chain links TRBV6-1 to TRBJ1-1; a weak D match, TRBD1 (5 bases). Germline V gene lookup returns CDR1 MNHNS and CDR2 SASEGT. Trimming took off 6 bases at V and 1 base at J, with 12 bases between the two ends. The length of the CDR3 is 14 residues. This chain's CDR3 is CASSVREGNTEAFF. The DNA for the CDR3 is TGTGCCAGCAGCGTCAGGGAGGGGAACACTGAAGCTTTCTTT.

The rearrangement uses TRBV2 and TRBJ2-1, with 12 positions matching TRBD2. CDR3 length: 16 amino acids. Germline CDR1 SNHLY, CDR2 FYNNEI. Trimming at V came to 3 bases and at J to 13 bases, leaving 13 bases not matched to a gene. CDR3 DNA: TGTGCCAGCAGTGATTGGGGAACTAGCGGGGGGATTACCCAGTTCTTC. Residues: CASSDWGTSGGITQFF. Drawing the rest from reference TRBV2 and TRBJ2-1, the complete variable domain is EPEVTQTPSHQVTQMGQEVILRCVPISNHLYFYWYRQILGQKVEFLVSFYNNEISEKSEIFDDQFSVERPDGSNFTLKIRSTKLEDSAMYFCASSDWGTSGGITQFFGPGTRLTVL.

CDR3 DNA: TGTGCCTGGAGGCCCGGGAGGGGGCCTACCTACGAGCAGTACTTC. Translated, it gives CAWRPGRGPTYEQYF. The chain recombines TRBV30 with TRBJ2-7, with TRBD2 as a possible D gene (8 bases). Trimming left V 3 bases short and J 2 bases short, with 17 bases between. The germline V gene has CDR1 GTSNPN and CDR2 SVGIG (reference sequence). This CDR3 comprises 15 residues.

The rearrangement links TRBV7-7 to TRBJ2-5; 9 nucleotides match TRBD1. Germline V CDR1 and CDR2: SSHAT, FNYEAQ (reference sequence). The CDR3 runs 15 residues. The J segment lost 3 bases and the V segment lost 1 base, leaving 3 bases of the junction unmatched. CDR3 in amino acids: CASSLGGTGKETQYF. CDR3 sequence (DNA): TGTGCCAGCAGCTTAGGCGGGACAGGGAAAGAGACCCAGTACTTC.

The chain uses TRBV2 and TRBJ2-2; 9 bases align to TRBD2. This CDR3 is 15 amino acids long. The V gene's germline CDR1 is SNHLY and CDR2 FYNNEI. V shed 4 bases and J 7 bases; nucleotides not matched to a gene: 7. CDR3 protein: CASSAWRGGHGELFF. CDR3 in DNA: TGTGCCAGCAGTGCATGGCGGGGGGGACACGGGGAGCTGTTTTTT.

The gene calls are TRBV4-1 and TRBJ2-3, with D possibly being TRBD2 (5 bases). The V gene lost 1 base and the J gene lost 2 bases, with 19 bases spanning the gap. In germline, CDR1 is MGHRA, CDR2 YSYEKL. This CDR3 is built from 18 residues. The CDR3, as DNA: TGCGCCAGCAGCCAAGGGCGGAGGAGCCGCCATGACACAGATACGCAGTATTTT. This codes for CASSQGRRSRHDTDTQYF.

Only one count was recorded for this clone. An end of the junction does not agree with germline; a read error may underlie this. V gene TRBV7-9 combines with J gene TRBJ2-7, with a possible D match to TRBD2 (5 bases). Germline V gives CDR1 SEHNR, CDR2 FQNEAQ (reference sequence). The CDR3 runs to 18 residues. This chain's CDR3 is CSSSLAWSPGKDTYEQYF. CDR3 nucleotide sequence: TGTTCCAGCAGCTTAGCGTGGAGTCCGGGAAAGGATACGTACGAGCAGTACTTC.

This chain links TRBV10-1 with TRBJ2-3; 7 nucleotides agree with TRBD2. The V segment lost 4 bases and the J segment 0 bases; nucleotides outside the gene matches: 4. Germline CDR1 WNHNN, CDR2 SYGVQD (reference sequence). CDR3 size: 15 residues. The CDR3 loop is CASSVTGGSTDTQYF. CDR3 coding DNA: TGCGCCAGCAGTGTGACGGGGGGTAGCACAGATACGCAGTATTTT.

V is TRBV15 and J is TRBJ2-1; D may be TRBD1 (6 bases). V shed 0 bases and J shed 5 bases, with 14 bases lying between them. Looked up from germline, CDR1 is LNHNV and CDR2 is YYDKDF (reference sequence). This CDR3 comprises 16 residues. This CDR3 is CATSRDPGQGNNEQFF. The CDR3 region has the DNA TGTGCCACCAGCAGAGATCCGGGACAAGGAAACAATGAGCAGTTCTTC.

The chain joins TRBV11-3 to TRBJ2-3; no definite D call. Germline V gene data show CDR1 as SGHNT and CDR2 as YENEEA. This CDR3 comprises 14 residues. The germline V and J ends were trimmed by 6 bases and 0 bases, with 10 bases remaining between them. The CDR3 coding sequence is TGTGCCAGCAGTCCAGGTCGGAGCACAGATACGCAGTATTTT. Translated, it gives CASSPGRSTDTQYF.

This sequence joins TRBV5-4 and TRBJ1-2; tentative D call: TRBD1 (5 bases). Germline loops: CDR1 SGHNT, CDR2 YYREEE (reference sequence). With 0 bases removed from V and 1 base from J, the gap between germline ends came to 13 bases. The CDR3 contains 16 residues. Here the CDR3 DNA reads TGTGCCAGCAGCTTGGGAACGGGGGATTATAACTATGGCTACACCTTC. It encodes CASSLGTGDYNYGYTF.

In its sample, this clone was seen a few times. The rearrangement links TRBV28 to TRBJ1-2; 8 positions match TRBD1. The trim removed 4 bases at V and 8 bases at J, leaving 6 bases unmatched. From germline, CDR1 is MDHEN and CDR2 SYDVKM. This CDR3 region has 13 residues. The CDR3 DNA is TGTGCCAGCAGTTCTGGACAGGGTAACGGCTACACCTTC. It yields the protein CASSSGQGNGYTF.

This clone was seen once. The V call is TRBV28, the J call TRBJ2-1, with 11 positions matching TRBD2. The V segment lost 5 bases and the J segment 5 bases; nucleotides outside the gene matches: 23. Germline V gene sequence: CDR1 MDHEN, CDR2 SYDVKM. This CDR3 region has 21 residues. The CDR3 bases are TGTGCCAGCAGTCCACTCGGGACTAATCCGGGACTAGCGGACTCTAACAATGAGCAGTTCTTC. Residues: CASSPLGTNPGLADSNNEQFF.

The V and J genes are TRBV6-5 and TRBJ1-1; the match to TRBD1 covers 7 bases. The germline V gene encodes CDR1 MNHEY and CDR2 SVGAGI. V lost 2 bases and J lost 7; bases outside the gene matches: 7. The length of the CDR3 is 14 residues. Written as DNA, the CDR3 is TGTGCCAGCAGTTACCACAGGGGACCAAGTGAAGCTTTCTTT. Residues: CASSYHRGPSEAFF.

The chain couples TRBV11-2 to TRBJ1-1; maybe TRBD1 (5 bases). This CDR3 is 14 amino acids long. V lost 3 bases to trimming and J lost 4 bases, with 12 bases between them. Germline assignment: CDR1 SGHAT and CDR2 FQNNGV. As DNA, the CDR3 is TGTGCCAGCAGCTTTCAAGGGAGGGGCACTGAAGCTTTCTTT. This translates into CASSFQGRGTEAFF. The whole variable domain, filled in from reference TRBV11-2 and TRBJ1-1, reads EAGVAQSPRYKIIEKRQSVAFWCNPISGHATLYWYQQILGQGPKLLIQFQNNGVVDDSQLPKDRFSAERLKGVDSTLKIQPAKLEDSAVYLCASSFQGRGTEAFFGQGTRLTVV.

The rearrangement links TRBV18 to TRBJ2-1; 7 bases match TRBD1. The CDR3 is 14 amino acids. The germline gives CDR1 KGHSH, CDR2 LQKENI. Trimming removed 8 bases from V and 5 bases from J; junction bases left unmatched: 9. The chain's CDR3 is CASHRDSTDNEQFF. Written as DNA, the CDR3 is TGTGCCAGCCACCGGGACAGCACAGACAATGAGCAGTTCTTC.

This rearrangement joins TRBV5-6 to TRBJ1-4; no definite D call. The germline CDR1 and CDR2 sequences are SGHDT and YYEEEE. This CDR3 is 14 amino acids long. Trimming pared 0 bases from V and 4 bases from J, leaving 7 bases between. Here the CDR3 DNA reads TGTGCCAGCAGCTTGGATAGAATTAATGAAAAACTGTTTTTT. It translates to CASSLDRINEKLFF.

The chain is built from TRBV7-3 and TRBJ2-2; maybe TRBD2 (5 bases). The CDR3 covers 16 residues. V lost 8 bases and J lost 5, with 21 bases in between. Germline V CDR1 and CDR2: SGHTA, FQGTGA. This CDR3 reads CASGVHGPGFTGELFF. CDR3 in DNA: TGTGCCAGCGGGGTCCACGGTCCGGGGTTTACCGGGGAGCTGTTTTTT.

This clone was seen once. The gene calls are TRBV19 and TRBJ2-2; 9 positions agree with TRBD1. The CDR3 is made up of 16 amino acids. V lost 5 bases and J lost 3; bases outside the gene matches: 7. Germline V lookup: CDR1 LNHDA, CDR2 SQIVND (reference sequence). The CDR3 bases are TGTGCCAGTAGTTTATACTGGACAGGGGACACCGGGGAGCTGTTTTTT. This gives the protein CASSLYWTGDTGELFF.

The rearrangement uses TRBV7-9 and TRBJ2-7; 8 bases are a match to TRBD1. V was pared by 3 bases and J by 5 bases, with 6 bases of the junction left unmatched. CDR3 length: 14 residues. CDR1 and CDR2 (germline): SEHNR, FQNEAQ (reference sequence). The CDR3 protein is CASSFPSGGNEQYF. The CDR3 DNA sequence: TGTGCCAGCAGCTTCCCCTCAGGGGGCAACGAGCAGTACTTC.

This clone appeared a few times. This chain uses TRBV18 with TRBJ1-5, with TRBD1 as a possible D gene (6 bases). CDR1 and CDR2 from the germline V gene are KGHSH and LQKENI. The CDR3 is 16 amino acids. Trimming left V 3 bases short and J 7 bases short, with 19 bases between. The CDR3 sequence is CASSPSQQGSGQPQHF. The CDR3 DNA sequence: TGTGCCAGCTCACCGTCACAGCAGGGGTCAGGCCAGCCCCAGCATTTT.